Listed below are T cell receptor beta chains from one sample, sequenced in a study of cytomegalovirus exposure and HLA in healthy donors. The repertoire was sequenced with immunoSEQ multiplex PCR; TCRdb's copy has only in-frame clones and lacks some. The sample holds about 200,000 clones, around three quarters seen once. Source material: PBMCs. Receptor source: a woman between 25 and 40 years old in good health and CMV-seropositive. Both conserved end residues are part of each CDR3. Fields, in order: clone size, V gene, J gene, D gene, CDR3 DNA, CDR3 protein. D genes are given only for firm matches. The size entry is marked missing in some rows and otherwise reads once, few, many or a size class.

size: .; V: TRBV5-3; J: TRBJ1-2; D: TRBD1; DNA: TGTGCCAGAAGCAAGTCACAGGGGGAGGATGGCTACACCTTC; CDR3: CARSKSQGEDGYTF
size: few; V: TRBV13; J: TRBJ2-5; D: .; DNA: TGTGCCAGCAGCTACCCAAGATTATCAGGGTTCGACGAGACCCAGTACTTC; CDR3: CASSYPRLSGFDETQYF
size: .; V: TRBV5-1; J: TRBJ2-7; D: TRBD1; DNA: TGCGCCAGCAGCCACGGGACAGGGTCGCTCGAGCAGTACTTC; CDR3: CASSHGTGSLEQYF
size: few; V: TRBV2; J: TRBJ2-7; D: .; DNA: TGTGCCAGCAATCAGGACTTCTCCTACGAGCAGTACTTC; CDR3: CASNQDFSYEQYF
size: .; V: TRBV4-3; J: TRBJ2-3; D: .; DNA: TGCGCCAGCAGCGGGGGGGCAAGGGACGGGACAGATACGCAGTATTTT; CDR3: CASSGGARDGTDTQYF
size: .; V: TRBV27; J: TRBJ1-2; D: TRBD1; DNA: TGTGCCAGCAGTCGCCCGGGACAGCCCCGGGGTGGCTACACCTTC; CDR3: CASSRPGQPRGGYTF
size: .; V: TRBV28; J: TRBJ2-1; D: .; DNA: TGTGCCAGCAGCCCGCCTGCTTCCAGCGGGAATGAGCAGTTCTTC; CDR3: CASSPPASSGNEQFF
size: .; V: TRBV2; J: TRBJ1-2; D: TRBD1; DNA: TGTGCCAGCAGTGAAGCGGGGGGACAGGGCAACTATGGCTACACCTTC; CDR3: CASSEAGGQGNYGYTF
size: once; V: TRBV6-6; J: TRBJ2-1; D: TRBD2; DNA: TGTGCCAGCAGTCAAGGCGGGGGGGCTTACAATGAGCAGTTCTTC; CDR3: CASSQGGGAYNEQFF
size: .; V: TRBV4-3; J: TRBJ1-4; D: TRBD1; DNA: TGCGCCAGCAGCCAAGATCGGACAGGGTGGCGAGAAAAACTGTTTTTT; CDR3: CASSQDRTGWREKLFF
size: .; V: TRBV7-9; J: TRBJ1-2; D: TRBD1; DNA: TGTGCCAGCAGCTTAGCCCGGGACAGGGGTTGGGATGGCTACACCTTC; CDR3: CASSLARDRGWDGYTF
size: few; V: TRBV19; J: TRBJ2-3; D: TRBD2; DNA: TGTGCCAGTAGTATATCCCTGACTAGCGGCGTAACAGATACGCAGTATTTT; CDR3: CASSISLTSGVTDTQYF
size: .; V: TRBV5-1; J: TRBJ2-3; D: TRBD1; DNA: TGCGCCAGCACCCACAGTGGGCAGGGGGCCACAGATACGCAGTATTTT; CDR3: CASTHSGQGATDTQYF
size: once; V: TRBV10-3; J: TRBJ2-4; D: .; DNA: TGTGCCATCAGTGACAGAACGAACATTCAGTACTTC; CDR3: CAISDRTNIQYF
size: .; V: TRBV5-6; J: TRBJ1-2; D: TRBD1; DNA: TGTGCCAGCAGCTTGGTGAGACAGGGGGCTCACTATGGCTACACCTTC; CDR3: CASSLVRQGAHYGYTF
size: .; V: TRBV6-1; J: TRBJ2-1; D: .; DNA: TGTGCCAGCAGTGAATTTGATTTTGGCCTCTCCTACAATGAGCAGTTCTTC; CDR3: CASSEFDFGLSYNEQFF
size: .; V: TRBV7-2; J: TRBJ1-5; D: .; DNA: TGTGCCAGCAGCGCCTACACAGGGAACAATCAGCCCCAGCATTTT; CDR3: CASSAYTGNNQPQHF
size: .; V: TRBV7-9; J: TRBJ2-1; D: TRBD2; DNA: TGTGCCAGCAGCCTGGGACTAGGCGATGAGCAGTTCTTC; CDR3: CASSLGLGDEQFF
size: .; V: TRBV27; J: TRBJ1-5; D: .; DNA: TGTGCCAGCATCCCGGGTCCGGTGGGAGCAGGTGGGAGGAATCAGCCCCAGCATTTT; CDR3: CASIPGPVGAGGRNQPQHF
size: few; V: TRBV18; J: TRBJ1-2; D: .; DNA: TGTGCCAGCTCACCCGGTGGAGGTTTGGGCGGCTACACCTTC; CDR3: CASSPGGGLGGYTF
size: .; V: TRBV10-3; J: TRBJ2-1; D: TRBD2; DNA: TGTGCCATCAGTGATATGGGACTAGCGGGAGGGAGGAATGAGCAGTTCTTC; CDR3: CAISDMGLAGGRNEQFF
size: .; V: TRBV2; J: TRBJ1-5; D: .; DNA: TGTGCCAGCAGCCCGCGGTCAGGGGCCTATAGCAATCAGCCCCAGCATTTT; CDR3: CASSPRSGAYSNQPQHF
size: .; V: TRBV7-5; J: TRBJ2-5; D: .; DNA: TGTGCCAGAAGCTTAGTAAGGACGCGGGGGACCCAGTACTTC; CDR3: CARSLVRTRGTQYF
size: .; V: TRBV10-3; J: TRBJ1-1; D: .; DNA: TGTGCCATCAGTGAGTCAAACAAATTGAACACTGAAGCTTTCTTT; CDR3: CAISESNKLNTEAFF
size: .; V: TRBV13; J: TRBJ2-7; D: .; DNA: TGTGCCAGCAGCTCACAGGGCTACGAGCAGTACTTC; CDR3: CASSSQGYEQYF
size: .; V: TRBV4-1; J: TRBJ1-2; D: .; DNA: TGCGCCAGCAGCCAAGTGCAGGGCAGGGGCTATGGCTACACCTTC; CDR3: CASSQVQGRGYGYTF